These T cell receptor beta chains were read from a single sample in a study of blood T cell repertoires in COVID-19. Method: immunoSEQ multiplex PCR; TCRdb's copy keeps in-frame clones and lacks some. The table has around 100,000 clones, roughly nine tenths seen once. The sample comprised peripheral blood. Receptors originate from a man over 45 with acute or convalescent COVID-19. Both conserved end residues are part of each CDR3. Fields, in order: V gene, CDR3 protein.

>TRBV6-1
CASSEEQGSNQPQHF
>TRBV19
CASSPRQGPAGELFF
>TRBV9
CASSAQRQGITGELFF
>TRBV4-1
CASSQAAGFSNQPQHF
>TRBV10-3
CAIRRQGEATEAFF
>TRBV19
CASSEEGRLRGQPQHF
>TRBV28
CASSPPGVNLYGYTF
>TRBV7-9
CASSLVSAIRGNTIYF
>TRBV2
CASSEFISNQPQHF
>TRBV5-1
CASSLPGYSEKLFF
>TRBV19
CASSITGGNQPQHF
>TRBV7-9
CASSRSLYNSPLHF
>TRBV7-2
CASSLAILAGEGNEQFF
>TRBV4-1
CASSQVAGTGLDSPLHF